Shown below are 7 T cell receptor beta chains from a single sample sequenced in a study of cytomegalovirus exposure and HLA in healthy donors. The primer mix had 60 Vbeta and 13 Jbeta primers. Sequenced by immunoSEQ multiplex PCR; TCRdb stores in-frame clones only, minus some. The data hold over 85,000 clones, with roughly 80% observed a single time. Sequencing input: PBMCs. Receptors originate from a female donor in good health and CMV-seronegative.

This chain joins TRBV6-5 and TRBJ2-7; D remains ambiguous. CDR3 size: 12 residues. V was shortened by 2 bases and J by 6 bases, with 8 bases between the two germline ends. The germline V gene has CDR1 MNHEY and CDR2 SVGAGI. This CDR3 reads CASSYPSGEQYF. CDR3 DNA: TGTGCCAGCAGTTACCCCTCGGGCGAGCAGTACTTC.

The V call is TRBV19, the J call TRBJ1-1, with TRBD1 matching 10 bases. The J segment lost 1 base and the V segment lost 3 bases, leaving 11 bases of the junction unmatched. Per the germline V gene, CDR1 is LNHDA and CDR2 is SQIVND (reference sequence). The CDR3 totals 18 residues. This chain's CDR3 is CASSIGDRGMGGNTEAFF. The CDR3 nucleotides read TGTGCCAGTAGTATTGGGGACAGGGGCATGGGGGGGAACACTGAAGCTTTCTTT.

CDR3 residues: CASMGLGSTDTQYF. In DNA form, the CDR3 reads TGTGCCAGCATGGGACTAGGAAGCACAGATACGCAGTATTTT. J is TRBJ2-3 and V is TRBV13, with 8 bases aligning to TRBD2. The germline gives CDR1 PRHDT, CDR2 FYEKMQ (reference sequence). CDR3 length: 14 amino acids. With 7 bases clipped from V and 0 bases from J, the junction kept 3 bases outside the gene matches.

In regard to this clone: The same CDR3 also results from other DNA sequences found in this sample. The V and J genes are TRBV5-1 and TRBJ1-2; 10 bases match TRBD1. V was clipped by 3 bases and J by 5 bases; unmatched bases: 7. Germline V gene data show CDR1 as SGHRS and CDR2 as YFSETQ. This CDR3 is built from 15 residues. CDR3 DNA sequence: TGCGCCAGCAGCTGGTCCCGGGACAGGGGTTATGGCTACACCTTC. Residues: CASSWSRDRGYGYTF. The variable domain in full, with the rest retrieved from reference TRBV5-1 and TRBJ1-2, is KAGVTQTPRYLIKTRGQQVTLSCSPISGHRSVSWYQQTPGQGLQFLFEYFSETQRNKGNFPGRFSGRQFSNSRSEMNVSTLELGDSALYLCASSWSRDRGYGYTFGSGTRLTVV.

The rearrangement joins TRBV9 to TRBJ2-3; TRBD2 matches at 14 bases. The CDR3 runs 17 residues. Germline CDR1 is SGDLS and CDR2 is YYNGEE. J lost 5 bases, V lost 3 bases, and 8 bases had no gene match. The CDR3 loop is CASSATGTSGGGDTQYF. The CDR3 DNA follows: TGTGCCAGCAGCGCGACCGGGACTAGCGGGGGAGGAGATACGCAGTATTTT.

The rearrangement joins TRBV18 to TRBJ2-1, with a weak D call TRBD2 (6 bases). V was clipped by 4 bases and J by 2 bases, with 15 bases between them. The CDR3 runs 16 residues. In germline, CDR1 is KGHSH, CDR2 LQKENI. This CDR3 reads CASSQSGYGAYNEQFF. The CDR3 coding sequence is TGTGCCAGCTCACAAAGCGGGTACGGCGCCTACAATGAGCAGTTCTTC. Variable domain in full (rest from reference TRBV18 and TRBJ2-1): NAGVMQNPRHLVRRRGQEARLRCSPMKGHSHVYWYRQLPEEGLKFMVYLQKENIIDESGMPKERFSAEFPKEGPSILRIQQVVRGDSAAYFCASSQSGYGAYNEQFFGPGTRLTVL.

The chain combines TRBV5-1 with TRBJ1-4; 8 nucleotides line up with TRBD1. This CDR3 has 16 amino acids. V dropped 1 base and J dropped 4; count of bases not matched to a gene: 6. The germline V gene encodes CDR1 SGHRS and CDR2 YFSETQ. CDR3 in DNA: TGCGCCAGCAGCTTGTCCCCTACAGGGGGTAATGAAAAACTGTTTTTT. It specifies CASSLSPTGGNEKLFF. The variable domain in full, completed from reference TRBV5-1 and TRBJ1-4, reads KAGVTQTPRYLIKTRGQQVTLSCSPISGHRSVSWYQQTPGQGLQFLFEYFSETQRNKGNFPGRFSGRQFSNSRSEMNVSTLELGDSALYLCASSLSPTGGNEKLFFGSGTQLSVL.